This is a list of T cell receptor beta chains from one sample in a study of blood T cell repertoires in COVID-19. Libraries were prepared by immunoSEQ multiplex PCR; TCRdb keeps only in-frame clonotypes and omits some of them. The table records 200,000 to 250,000 clones, about 86% of them present only once. Sequencing was carried out using peripheral blood. Receptors were obtained from a woman in her twenties or thirties who had recovered from COVID-19. Each CDR3 is given with its conserved first and last residue. Each record gives: V gene, J gene, clone size, D gene, CDR3 protein, CDR3 DNA. A D gene is named only where the DNA matches it firmly. Expanded clones get a size class; other rows say once, few or many, or leave the size out.

v_call: TRBV2
j_call: TRBJ1-5
clone_size: .
d_call: TRBD1
cdr3_aa: CASTGTGGNQPQHF
cdr3_nt: TGTGCCAGCACCGGGACAGGGGGCAATCAGCCCCAGCATTTT

v_call: TRBV6-6
j_call: TRBJ1-2
clone_size: .
d_call: .
cdr3_aa: CASSLIQGWNYGYTF
cdr3_nt: TGTGCCAGCAGCCTAATACAGGGTTGGAACTATGGCTACACCTTC

v_call: TRBV18
j_call: TRBJ2-3
clone_size: once
d_call: TRBD2
cdr3_aa: CASSPGTGTSGTDTQYF
cdr3_nt: TGTGCCAGCTCACCTGGCACCGGGACTAGCGGTACAGATACGCAGTATTTT

v_call: TRBV6-4
j_call: TRBJ1-2
clone_size: .
d_call: TRBD1
cdr3_aa: CASSAQPGQWSGYGYTF
cdr3_nt: TGTGCCAGCAGTGCCCAACCGGGACAGTGGTCAGGATATGGCTACACCTTC

v_call: TRBV18
j_call: TRBJ1-5
clone_size: .
d_call: .
cdr3_aa: CASSPLGQPDQPQHF
cdr3_nt: TGTGCCAGCTCACCACTCGGACAGCCCGATCAGCCCCAGCATTTT

v_call: TRBV19
j_call: TRBJ1-3
clone_size: .
d_call: .
cdr3_aa: CASNLQGGGNTIYF
cdr3_nt: TGTGCCAGTAATTTACAAGGCGGGGGAAACACCATATATTTT

v_call: TRBV19
j_call: TRBJ2-4
clone_size: .
d_call: TRBD1
cdr3_aa: CASSIDTTGLSKNIQYF
cdr3_nt: TGTGCCAGTAGTATAGACACGACAGGGCTAAGCAAAAACATTCAGTACTTC

v_call: TRBV3-1/TRBV3-2
j_call: TRBJ2-2
clone_size: once
d_call: TRBD2
cdr3_aa: CASSQTSGGLRFNTGELFF
cdr3_nt: TGTGCCAGCAGCCAAACGAGCGGGGGGCTCCGCTTCAACACCGGGGAGCTGTTTTTT

v_call: TRBV5-4
j_call: TRBJ2-5
clone_size: .
d_call: .
cdr3_aa: CASSLMGAGETQYF
cdr3_nt: TGTGCCAGCAGCTTGATGGGGGCTGGAGAGACCCAGTACTTC

v_call: TRBV7-9
j_call: TRBJ1-1
clone_size: .
d_call: .
cdr3_aa: CASSLNTGGGAFF
cdr3_nt: TGTGCCAGCAGCTTAAACACGGGTGGAGGTGCTTTCTTT

v_call: TRBV5-5
j_call: TRBJ2-2
clone_size: .
d_call: TRBD1
cdr3_aa: CASSLAPGQYTGELFF
cdr3_nt: TGTGCCAGCAGCTTGGCTCCGGGACAGTACACCGGGGAGCTGTTTTTT

v_call: TRBV6-5
j_call: TRBJ2-2
clone_size: .
d_call: .
cdr3_aa: CASNFRASRELFF
cdr3_nt: TGTGCCAGCAATTTCAGGGCCAGCAGGGAGCTGTTTTTT

v_call: TRBV7-9
j_call: TRBJ2-3
clone_size: .
d_call: TRBD2
cdr3_aa: CASSLVTSGGDDTQYF
cdr3_nt: TGTGCCAGCAGCTTAGTTACTAGCGGGGGAGATGATACGCAGTATTTT

v_call: TRBV2
j_call: TRBJ1-2
clone_size: few
d_call: .
cdr3_aa: CASKQDSGRGYTF
cdr3_nt: TGTGCCAGCAAACAGGACAGCGGTCGTGGCTACACCTTC

v_call: TRBV5-1
j_call: TRBJ2-1
clone_size: .
d_call: TRBD2
cdr3_aa: CASSLELAGEGFYNEQFF
cdr3_nt: TGCGCCAGCAGCTTGGAGCTAGCGGGGGAAGGTTTTTACAATGAGCAGTTCTTC

v_call: TRBV6-2/TRBV6-3
j_call: TRBJ2-7
clone_size: .
d_call: .
cdr3_aa: CASSYSLVPYEQYF
cdr3_nt: TGTGCCAGCAGTTACTCCCTTGTCCCCTACGAGCAGTACTTC

v_call: TRBV7-2
j_call: TRBJ2-1
clone_size: .
d_call: TRBD2
cdr3_aa: CASSLGLAGYWSYEQFF
cdr3_nt: TGTGCCAGCAGCCTGGGACTAGCGGGGTATTGGAGCTATGAGCAGTTCTTC

v_call: TRBV18
j_call: TRBJ1-6
clone_size: .
d_call: TRBD1
cdr3_aa: CASSTLQGKGSPLHF
cdr3_nt: TGTGCCAGCTCAACGTTACAGGGGAAGGGCTCACCCCTCCACTTT

v_call: TRBV4-1
j_call: TRBJ1-1
clone_size: .
d_call: TRBD1
cdr3_aa: CASKGIGQGGSEAFF
cdr3_nt: TGCGCCAGCAAGGGTATCGGACAGGGAGGGAGTGAAGCTTTCTTT

v_call: TRBV9
j_call: TRBJ2-7
clone_size: .
d_call: .
cdr3_aa: CASSPSSTSQDYEQYF
cdr3_nt: TGTGCCAGCAGCCCGTCGTCGACATCGCAGGACTACGAGCAGTACTTC

v_call: TRBV19
j_call: TRBJ2-5
clone_size: .
d_call: .
cdr3_aa: CASSTRTQLLQETQYF
cdr3_nt: TGTGCCAGTAGTACCCGGACACAGCTACTCCAAGAGACCCAGTACTTC

v_call: TRBV11-1
j_call: TRBJ2-2
clone_size: .
d_call: .
cdr3_aa: CASSLTGTNTGELFF
cdr3_nt: TGTGCCAGCAGCTTGACAGGGACTAACACCGGGGAGCTGTTTTTT

v_call: TRBV24-1
j_call: TRBJ2-1
clone_size: .
d_call: TRBD2
cdr3_aa: CATPSLGGGWSNEQFF
cdr3_nt: TGTGCCACCCCATCCCTTGGGGGGGGTTGGAGCAATGAGCAGTTCTTC

v_call: TRBV18
j_call: TRBJ1-2
clone_size: .
d_call: TRBD1
cdr3_aa: CASSSGTGGGYTF
cdr3_nt: TGTGCCAGCTCGTCCGGGACAGGGGGTGGCTACACCTTC

v_call: TRBV2
j_call: TRBJ1-1
clone_size: .
d_call: .
cdr3_aa: CASLLGMNTEAFF
cdr3_nt: TGTGCCAGCCTATTGGGCATGAACACTGAAGCTTTCTTT

v_call: TRBV9
j_call: TRBJ1-2
clone_size: .
d_call: .
cdr3_aa: CASSVEPKYGYTF
cdr3_nt: TGTGCCAGCAGCGTAGAACCTAAGTATGGCTACACCTTC

v_call: TRBV5-1
j_call: TRBJ2-5
clone_size: .
d_call: TRBD1
cdr3_aa: CASSYRDRVNGETQYF
cdr3_nt: TGCGCCAGCAGCTACAGGGACAGGGTGAATGGAGAGACCCAGTACTTC

v_call: TRBV4-1
j_call: TRBJ1-1
clone_size: .
d_call: .
cdr3_aa: CASSQEWGVGTEAFF
cdr3_nt: TGCGCCAGCAGCCAAGAATGGGGGGTCGGCACTGAAGCTTTCTTT

v_call: TRBV12-5
j_call: TRBJ2-6
clone_size: .
d_call: .
cdr3_aa: CASGFLTSGANVLTF
cdr3_nt: TGTGCTAGTGGTTTTCTAACCTCTGGGGCCAACGTCCTGACTTTC

v_call: TRBV7-2
j_call: TRBJ2-7
clone_size: .
d_call: .
cdr3_aa: CASSSLGWPYEQYF
cdr3_nt: TGTGCCAGCAGCTCCCTCGGGTGGCCCTACGAGCAGTACTTC

v_call: TRBV3-1/TRBV3-2
j_call: TRBJ1-2
clone_size: once
d_call: TRBD1
cdr3_aa: CASSHEGGDGYTF
cdr3_nt: TGTGCCAGCAGCCATGAAGGGGGCGATGGCTACACCTTC

v_call: TRBV7-3
j_call: TRBJ2-3
clone_size: .
d_call: .
cdr3_aa: CASSQPGGTQYF
cdr3_nt: TGTGCCAGCAGCCAACCCGGGGGTACGCAGTATTTT

v_call: TRBV7-2
j_call: TRBJ2-3
clone_size: .
d_call: TRBD2
cdr3_aa: CASSPGTSRTDTQYF
cdr3_nt: TGTGCCAGCAGCCCCGGGACTAGCCGGACAGATACGCAGTATTTT

v_call: TRBV4-1
j_call: TRBJ2-5
clone_size: once
d_call: TRBD2
cdr3_aa: CASSLEAGGPGETQYF
cdr3_nt: TGCGCCAGCAGCCTGGAAGCGGGGGGGCCTGGAGAGACCCAGTACTTC

v_call: TRBV3-1/TRBV3-2
j_call: TRBJ1-2
clone_size: .
d_call: TRBD1
cdr3_aa: CASSQDFGVGQGCGYTF
cdr3_nt: TGTGCCAGCAGCCAAGATTTCGGAGTGGGACAGGGTTGTGGCTACACCTTC

v_call: TRBV7-8
j_call: TRBJ1-1
clone_size: many
d_call: TRBD1
cdr3_aa: CASSLAGTGTGRRGNTEAFF
cdr3_nt: TGTGCCAGCAGCTTAGCTGGCACCGGGACAGGGCGTCGGGGGAACACTGAAGCTTTCTTT

v_call: TRBV12-3/TRBV12-4
j_call: TRBJ2-5
clone_size: .
d_call: .
cdr3_aa: CASSWPAETQYF
cdr3_nt: TGTGCCAGCAGTTGGCCTGCCGAGACCCAGTACTTC

v_call: TRBV12-3/TRBV12-4
j_call: TRBJ1-5
clone_size: .
d_call: .
cdr3_aa: CASSLSGYQPQHF
cdr3_nt: TGTGCCAGCAGTTTATCGGGTTATCAGCCCCAGCATTTT

v_call: TRBV3-1/TRBV3-2
j_call: TRBJ2-5
clone_size: .
d_call: TRBD2
cdr3_aa: CASSQDWAGAGDIQETQYF
cdr3_nt: TGTGCCAGCAGCCAAGATTGGGCGGGAGCGGGGGATATCCAAGAGACCCAGTACTTC

v_call: TRBV5-1
j_call: TRBJ2-5
clone_size: .
d_call: .
cdr3_aa: CASSLGGLFEETQYF
cdr3_nt: TGCGCCAGCAGCTTGGGGGGGCTGTTTGAAGAGACCCAGTACTTC

v_call: TRBV5-4
j_call: TRBJ1-1
clone_size: .
d_call: .
cdr3_aa: CASSLGGEAPRAFF
cdr3_nt: TGTGCCAGCAGCTTGGGGGGGGAGGCTCCTCGCGCTTTCTTT

v_call: TRBV9
j_call: TRBJ2-7
clone_size: .
d_call: .
cdr3_aa: CASSVYLASEQYF
cdr3_nt: TGTGCCAGCAGCGTATATCTAGCTTCCGAGCAGTACTTC

v_call: TRBV15
j_call: TRBJ2-2
clone_size: .
d_call: .
cdr3_aa: CATSRGFAGVDTGELFF
cdr3_nt: TGTGCCACCAGCAGAGGGTTTGCCGGGGTAGACACCGGGGAGCTGTTTTTT

v_call: TRBV5-6
j_call: TRBJ2-2
clone_size: .
d_call: .
cdr3_aa: CASSLGGRDTGELFF
cdr3_nt: TGTGCCAGCAGCTTGGGTGGTCGGGACACCGGGGAGCTGTTTTTT

v_call: TRBV2
j_call: TRBJ2-7
clone_size: .
d_call: .
cdr3_aa: CASSETLYGDPWRDEQYF
cdr3_nt: TGTGCCAGCAGTGAAACATTATACGGGGACCCCTGGAGGGACGAGCAGTACTTC

v_call: TRBV4-2
j_call: TRBJ2-7
clone_size: once
d_call: .
cdr3_aa: CASSRAGGESGASYEQYF
cdr3_nt: TGTGCCAGCAGCCGCGCCGGGGGTGAGAGCGGAGCCTCCTACGAGCAGTACTTC

v_call: TRBV6-2/TRBV6-3
j_call: TRBJ2-3
clone_size: .
d_call: TRBD2
cdr3_aa: CASSYSGTSFTDTQYF
cdr3_nt: TGTGCCAGCAGTTACTCAGGGACTAGCTTCACAGATACGCAGTATTTT

v_call: TRBV4-1
j_call: TRBJ1-3
clone_size: few
d_call: .
cdr3_aa: CASSQVTGNTIYF
cdr3_nt: TGCGCCAGCAGCCAAGTTACTGGAAACACCATATATTTT